The 12 T cell receptor beta chains below were found in one sample sequenced in a study of blood T cell repertoires in COVID-19. Assay: immunoSEQ multiplex PCR; the TCRdb copy retains only in-frame clones and omits some. The profile shows about 240,000 clones, under 85% of them singletons. The sample comprised peripheral blood. These receptor sequences come from a man under 40 who had recovered from COVID-19.

This clone has only a few counts. Other DNA sequences in this specimen translate into the identical CDR3. The chain joins TRBV5-1 to TRBJ2-1; 7 bases match TRBD1. CDR1 SGHRS and CDR2 YFSETQ come from the germline V gene. The J segment lost 0 bases and the V segment lost 4 bases, leaving 4 bases of the junction unmatched. CDR3 length: 15 amino acids. CDR3 region: CASSPGQSSYNEQFF. The DNA of the CDR3 is TGCGCCAGCAGCCCGGGACAGAGCTCCTACAATGAGCAGTTCTTC.

This chain links TRBV5-1 with TRBJ2-5, with a weak D call TRBD1 (5 bases). Germline values: CDR1 SGHRS, CDR2 YFSETQ. Deletions cut 2 bases from V and 1 base from J, with 12 bases between. CDR3 length equals 15 residues. In DNA, the CDR3 is TGCGCCAGCAGCTTCGATAGGGGCTTCCAAGAGACCCAGTACTTC. Translating gives CASSFDRGFQETQYF. The whole variable domain, filled in from reference TRBV5-1 and TRBJ2-5, reads KAGVTQTPRYLIKTRGQQVTLSCSPISGHRSVSWYQQTPGQGLQFLFEYFSETQRNKGNFPGRFSGRQFSNSRSEMNVSTLELGDSALYLCASSFDRGFQETQYFGPGTRLLVL.

The chain carries TRBV18 and TRBJ1-2, with D unresolved. Germline V lookup: CDR1 KGHSH, CDR2 LQKENI. The CDR3 is 14 amino acids. Trimming cost V 6 bases and J 3 bases, with 14 bases left between them. This CDR3 reads CASSRGAADYGYTF. For the CDR3, the DNA is TGTGCCAGCTCGCGAGGAGCAGCCGACTATGGCTACACCTTC.

V is TRBV4-1 and J is TRBJ1-2, with a weak D call TRBD1 (6 bases). This CDR3 spans 14 amino acids. Germline CDR1 and CDR2: MGHRA and YSYEKL. V lost 4 bases to trimming and J lost 3 bases, with 12 bases between them. CDR3 nucleotides: TGCGCCAGCAGCCCCACAGGGATGGACTATGGCTACACCTTC. Translation: CASSPTGMDYGYTF.

The genes are TRBV27 and TRBJ2-1, with 9 bases aligning to TRBD1. V trimming: 4 bases; J trimming: 7 bases; junction bases outside the gene matches: 8. The CDR3 sequence is 15 residues long. The germline V gene has CDR1 MNHEY and CDR2 SMNVEV (reference sequence). The CDR3 loop reads CASSSSQGAGNEQFF. CDR3 nucleotide sequence: TGTGCCAGCAGTTCCTCACAGGGGGCTGGGAATGAGCAGTTCTTC.

This clone was counted only a few times. This chain uses TRBV2 with TRBJ1-2; D is perhaps TRBD1 (6 bases). Trimming left V 5 bases short and J 4 bases short, with 14 bases between. This CDR3 contains 14 residues. The germline V gene has CDR1 SNHLY and CDR2 FYNNEI. The CDR3 region is CASSTEGESYGYTF. CDR3 nucleotide sequence: TGTGCCAGCAGTACCGAGGGGGAAAGCTATGGCTACACCTTC.

CDR3 DNA sequence: TGTGCCAGCTCACCTACTAGTTACGAGCAGTACTTC. Translating gives CASSPTSYEQYF. The genes are TRBV18 and TRBJ2-7; D might be TRBD2 (5 bases). The germline V gene encodes CDR1 KGHSH and CDR2 LQKENI. CDR3 length equals 12 residues. Trimming stripped 3 bases from V and 4 bases from J, with 7 bases between.

The chain is built from TRBV9 and TRBJ2-5; 7 bases are shared with TRBD2. Germline CDR1 reads SGDLS; CDR2 reads YYNGEE. V gave up 1 base and J gave up 2 bases; unmatched junction bases: 14. CDR3 length equals 18 residues. Written as DNA, the CDR3 is TGTGCCAGCAGCGTAAGGGGCTTGGGCGGGGGAGGACAAGAGACCCAGTACTTC. Amino acids: CASSVRGLGGGGQETQYF.

V gene TRBV5-1 combines with J gene TRBJ2-1; D is perhaps TRBD1 (6 bases). Germline V lookup: CDR1 SGHRS, CDR2 YFSETQ. The CDR3 loop spans 15 amino acids. Between the trimmed V and J ends, which lost 4 bases and 0 bases, there was a span of 11 bases. CDR3 loop: CASSRTVDSYNEQFF. In DNA form, the CDR3 reads TGCGCCAGCAGCCGGACAGTTGACTCCTACAATGAGCAGTTCTTC.

The CDR3: CASRRSGLRYEQYF. In DNA, the CDR3 is TGTGCCAGCAGACGATCGGGACTCCGATACGAGCAGTACTTC. V gene TRBV2 combines with J gene TRBJ2-7, with D perhaps matching TRBD2 (6 bases). CDR1 SNHLY and CDR2 FYNNEI come from the germline V gene. The ends were cut back, 6 bases at V and 4 bases at J, with 16 bases in the middle. The CDR3 spans 14 residues.

J is TRBJ1-2 and V is TRBV28, with TRBD1 identical over 9 bases. The CDR3 is 15 amino acids. V trimming: 6 bases; J trimming: 7 bases; junction bases outside the gene matches: 12. The germline V gene encodes CDR1 MDHEN and CDR2 SYDVKM. The CDR3 sequence is CASRSTGGARGGYTF. For the CDR3, the DNA is TGTGCCAGCAGGTCAACAGGGGGCGCTAGGGGTGGCTACACCTTC.

This sequence joins TRBV3-1 (or the pseudogene TRBV3-2) and TRBJ2-3; TRBD2 agrees at 10 bases. Germline V gives CDR1 LGHDT, CDR2 YNNKEL (reference sequence). The CDR3 runs 14 residues. V shed 8 bases and J 10 bases; nucleotides not matched to a gene: 12. CDR3 coding DNA: TGTGCCAGCGCCACCCTAGCGGGGGCGATGTCGCAGTATTTT. Protein: CASATLAGAMSQYF.